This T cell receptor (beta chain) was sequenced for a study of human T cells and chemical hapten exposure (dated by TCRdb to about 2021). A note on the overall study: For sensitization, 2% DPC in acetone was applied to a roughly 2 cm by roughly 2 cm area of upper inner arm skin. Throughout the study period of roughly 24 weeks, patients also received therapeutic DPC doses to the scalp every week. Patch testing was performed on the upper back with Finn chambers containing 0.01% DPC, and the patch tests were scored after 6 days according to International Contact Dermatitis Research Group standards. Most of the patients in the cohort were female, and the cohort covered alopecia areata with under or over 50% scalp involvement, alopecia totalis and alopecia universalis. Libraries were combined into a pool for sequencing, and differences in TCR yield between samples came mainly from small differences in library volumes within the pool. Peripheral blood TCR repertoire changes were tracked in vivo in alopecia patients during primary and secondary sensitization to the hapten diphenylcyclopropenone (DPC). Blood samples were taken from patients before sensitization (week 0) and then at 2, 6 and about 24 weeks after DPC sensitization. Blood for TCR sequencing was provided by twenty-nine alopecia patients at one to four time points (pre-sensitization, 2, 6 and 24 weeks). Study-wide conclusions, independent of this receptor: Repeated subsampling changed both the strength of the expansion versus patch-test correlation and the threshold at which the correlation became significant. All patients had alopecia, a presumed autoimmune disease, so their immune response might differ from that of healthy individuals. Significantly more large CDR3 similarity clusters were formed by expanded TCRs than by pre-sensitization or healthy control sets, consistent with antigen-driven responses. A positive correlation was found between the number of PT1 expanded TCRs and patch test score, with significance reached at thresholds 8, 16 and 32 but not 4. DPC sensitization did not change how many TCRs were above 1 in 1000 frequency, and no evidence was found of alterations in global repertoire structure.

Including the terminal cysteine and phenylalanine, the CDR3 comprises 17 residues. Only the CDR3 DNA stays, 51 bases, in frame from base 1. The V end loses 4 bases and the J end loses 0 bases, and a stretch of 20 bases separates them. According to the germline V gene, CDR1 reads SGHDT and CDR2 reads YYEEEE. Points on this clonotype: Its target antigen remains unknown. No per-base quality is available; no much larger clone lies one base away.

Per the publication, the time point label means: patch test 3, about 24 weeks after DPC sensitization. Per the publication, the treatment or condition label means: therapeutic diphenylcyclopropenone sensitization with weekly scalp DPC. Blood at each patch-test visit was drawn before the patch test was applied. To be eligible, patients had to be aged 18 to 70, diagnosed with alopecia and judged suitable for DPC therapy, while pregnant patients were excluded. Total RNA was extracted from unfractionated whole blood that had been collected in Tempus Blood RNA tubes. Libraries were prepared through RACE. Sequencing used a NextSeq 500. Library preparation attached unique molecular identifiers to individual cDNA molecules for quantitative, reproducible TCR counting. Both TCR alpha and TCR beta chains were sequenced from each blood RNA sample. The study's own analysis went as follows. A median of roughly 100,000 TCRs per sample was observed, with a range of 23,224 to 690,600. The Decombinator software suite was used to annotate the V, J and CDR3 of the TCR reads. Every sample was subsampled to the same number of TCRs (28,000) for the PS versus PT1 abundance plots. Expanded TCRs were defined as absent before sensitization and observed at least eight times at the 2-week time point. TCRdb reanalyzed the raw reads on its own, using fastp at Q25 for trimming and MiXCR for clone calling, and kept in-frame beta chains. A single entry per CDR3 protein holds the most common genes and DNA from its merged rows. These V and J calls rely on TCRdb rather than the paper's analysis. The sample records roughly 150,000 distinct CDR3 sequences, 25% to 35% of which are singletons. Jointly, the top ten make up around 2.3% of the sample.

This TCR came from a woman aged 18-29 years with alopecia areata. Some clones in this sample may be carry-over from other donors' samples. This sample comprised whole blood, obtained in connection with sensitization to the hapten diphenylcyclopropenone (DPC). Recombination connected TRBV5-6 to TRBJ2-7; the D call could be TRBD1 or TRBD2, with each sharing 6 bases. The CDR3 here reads CASSPRQAGHSSYEQYF. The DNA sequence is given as TGTGCCAGCAGCCCTCGCCAGGCGGGACATTCCTCCTACGAGCAGTACTTC.